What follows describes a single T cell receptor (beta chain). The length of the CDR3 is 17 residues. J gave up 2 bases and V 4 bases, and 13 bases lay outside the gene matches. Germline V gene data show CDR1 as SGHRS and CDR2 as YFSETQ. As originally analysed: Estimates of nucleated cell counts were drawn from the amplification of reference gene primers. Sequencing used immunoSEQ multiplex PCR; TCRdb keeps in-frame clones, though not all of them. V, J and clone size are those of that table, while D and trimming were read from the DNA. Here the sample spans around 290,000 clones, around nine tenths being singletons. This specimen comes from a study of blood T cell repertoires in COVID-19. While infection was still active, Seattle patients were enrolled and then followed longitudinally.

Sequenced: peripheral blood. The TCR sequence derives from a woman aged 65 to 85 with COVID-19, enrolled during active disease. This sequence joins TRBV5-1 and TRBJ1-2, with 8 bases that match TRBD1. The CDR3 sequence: CASSQPPGTGSNYGYTF. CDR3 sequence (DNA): TGCGCCAGCAGCCAACCTCCCGGGACAGGATCCAACTATGGCTACACCTTC.